The 2 T cell receptor beta chains given below trace back to one sample, sequenced in a study of blood T cell repertoires in COVID-19 (dated by TCRdb to 2020 to 2021). The library was made by the immunoSEQ multiplex PCR assay. TCRdb carries this immuneACCESS record with in-frame sequences only. Its versions omit some clonotypes, under half of them owing to an unresolved V gene in the studies checked, with the rest unexplained. Here the sample has more than 450,000 clones; around 90% occur a single time. Around 0.7% of the sample comes from the top ten. Sequencing was carried out using PBMCs or T cells enriched from blood (not recorded which). The source is a woman aged 18-29 years who had recovered from COVID-19.

This clone was observed a few times. The rearrangement links TRBV7-9 to TRBJ1-5; no clear D. The CDR3 loop spans 12 amino acids. Germline CDR1 is SEHNR and CDR2 is FQNEAQ (reference sequence). V shed 11 bases and J shed 4 bases, with 12 bases lying between them. CDR3 amino acids: CAAGEGNQPQHF. The CDR3 bases are TGTGCCGCCGGGGAGGGTAATCAGCCCCAGCATTTT. Together with reference TRBV7-9 and TRBJ1-5, the CDR3 gives the full variable domain: DTGVSQNPRHKITKRGQNVTFRCDPISEHNRLYWYRQTLGQGPEFLTYFQNEAQLEKSRLLSDRFSAERPKGSFSTLEIQRTEQGDSAMYLCAAGEGNQPQHFGDGTRLSIL.

The chain couples TRBV18 to TRBJ1-6; D not certain. V was pared by 5 bases and J by 10 bases, with 21 bases between. From germline, CDR1 is KGHSH and CDR2 LQKENI. This CDR3 contains 16 residues. The CDR3 DNA is TGTGCCAGCTCATCCGGACGCCCTACTACGGGGTCACCCCTCCACTTT. Its translation is CASSSGRPTTGSPLHF.